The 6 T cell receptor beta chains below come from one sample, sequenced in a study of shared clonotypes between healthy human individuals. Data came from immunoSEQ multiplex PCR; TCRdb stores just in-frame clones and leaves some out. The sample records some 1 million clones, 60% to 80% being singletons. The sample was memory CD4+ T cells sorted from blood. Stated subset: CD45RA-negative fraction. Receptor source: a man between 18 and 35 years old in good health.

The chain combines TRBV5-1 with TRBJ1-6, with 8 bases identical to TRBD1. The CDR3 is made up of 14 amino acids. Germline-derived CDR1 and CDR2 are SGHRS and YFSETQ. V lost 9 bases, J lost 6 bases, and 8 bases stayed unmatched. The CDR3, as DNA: TGCGCCACCGGGACAGGCTTCGTTAATTCACCCCTCCACTTT. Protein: CATGTGFVNSPLHF.

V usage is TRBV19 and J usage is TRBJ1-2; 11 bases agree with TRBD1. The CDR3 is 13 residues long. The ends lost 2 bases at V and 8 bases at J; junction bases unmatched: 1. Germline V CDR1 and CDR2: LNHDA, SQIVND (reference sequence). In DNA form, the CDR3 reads TGTGCCAGTAGTATAAGGACAGGGGGCGGCTACACCTTC. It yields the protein CASSIRTGGGYTF.

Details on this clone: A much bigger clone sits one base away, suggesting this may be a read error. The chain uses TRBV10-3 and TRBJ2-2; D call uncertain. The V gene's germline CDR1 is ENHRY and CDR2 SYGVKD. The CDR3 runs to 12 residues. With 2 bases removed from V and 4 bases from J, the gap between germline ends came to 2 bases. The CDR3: CAISEGTGELFF. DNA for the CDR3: TGTGCCATCAGTGAGGGCACCGGGGAGCTGTTTTTT.

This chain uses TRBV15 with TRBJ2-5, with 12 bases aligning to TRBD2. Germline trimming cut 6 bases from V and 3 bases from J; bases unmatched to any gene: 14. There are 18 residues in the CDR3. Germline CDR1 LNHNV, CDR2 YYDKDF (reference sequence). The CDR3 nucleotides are TGTGCCACCAGGGCGGGGGAGAGGGCTAGCGGGGGGGAAGAGACCCAGTACTTC. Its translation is CATRAGERASGGEETQYF.

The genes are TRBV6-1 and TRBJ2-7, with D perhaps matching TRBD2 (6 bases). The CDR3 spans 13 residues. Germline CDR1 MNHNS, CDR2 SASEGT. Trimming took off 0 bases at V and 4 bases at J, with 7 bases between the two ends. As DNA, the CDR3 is TGTGCCAGCAGTGAAGCGCGGGGTTACGAGCAGTACTTC. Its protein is CASSEARGYEQYF.

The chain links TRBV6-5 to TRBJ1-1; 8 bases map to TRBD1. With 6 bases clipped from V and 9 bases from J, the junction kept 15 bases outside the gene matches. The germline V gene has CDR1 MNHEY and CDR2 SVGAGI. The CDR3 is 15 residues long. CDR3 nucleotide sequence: TGTGCCAGCAGCCAACGCGTTGGGACAGGTATAAAAGCTTTCTTT. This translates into CASSQRVGTGIKAFF.